This T cell receptor (beta chain) was sequenced in a study of identical twins. Germline V CDR1 and CDR2: SQVTM, ANQGSEA. V lost 6 bases to trimming and J lost 15 bases, with 12 bases between them. The CDR3 length is 9 residues. This clonotype was seen at least ten times. TCRdb ran MiXCR on the 5' RACE reads and lists one entry per CDR3 protein. Of 1.5 million to 2 million distinct CDR3 sequences listed, more than 30% are singletons. This TCR came from a newborn girl in good health. The chain recombines TRBV29-1 with TRBJ2-1; D might be TRBD1 or TRBD2, each matching 6 bases. Sequenced input: cord blood. CDR3 protein: CSVGGLLFF. Here the CDR3 DNA reads TGCAGCGTAGGGGGACTTCTGTTCTTC.